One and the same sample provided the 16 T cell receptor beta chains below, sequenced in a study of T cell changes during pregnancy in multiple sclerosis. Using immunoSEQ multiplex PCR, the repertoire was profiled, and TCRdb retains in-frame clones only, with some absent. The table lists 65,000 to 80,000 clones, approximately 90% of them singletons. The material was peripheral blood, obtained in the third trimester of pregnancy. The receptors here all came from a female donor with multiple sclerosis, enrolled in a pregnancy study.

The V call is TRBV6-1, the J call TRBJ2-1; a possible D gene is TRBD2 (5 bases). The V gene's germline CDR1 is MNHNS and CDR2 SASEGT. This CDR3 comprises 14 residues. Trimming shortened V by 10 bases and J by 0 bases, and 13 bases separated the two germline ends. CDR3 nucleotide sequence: TGTGCCACTTCGGACTCGAGCTCCTACAATGAGCAGTTCTTC. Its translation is CATSDSSSYNEQFF.

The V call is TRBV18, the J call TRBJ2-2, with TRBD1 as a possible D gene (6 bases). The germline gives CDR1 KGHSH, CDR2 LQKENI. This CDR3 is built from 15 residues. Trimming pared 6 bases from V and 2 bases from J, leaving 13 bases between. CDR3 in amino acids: CASSSTGRNTGELFF. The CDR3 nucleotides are TGTGCCAGCTCGTCGACAGGACGTAACACCGGGGAGCTGTTTTTT.

CDR3 loop: CASSLGLWNTEAFF. CDR3 nucleotides: TGTGCCAGCAGTTTGGGGCTCTGGAACACTGAAGCTTTCTTT. The rearrangement links TRBV27 to TRBJ1-1; D perhaps matches TRBD1 (5 bases). The CDR3 sequence is 14 residues long. The V gene's germline CDR1 is MNHEY and CDR2 SMNVEV (reference sequence). The germline V and J ends were trimmed by 3 bases and 1 base, with 9 bases remaining between them.

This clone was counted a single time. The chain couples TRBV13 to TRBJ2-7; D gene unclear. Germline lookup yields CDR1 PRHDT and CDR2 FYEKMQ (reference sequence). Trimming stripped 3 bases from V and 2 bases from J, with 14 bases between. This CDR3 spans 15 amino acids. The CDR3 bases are TGTGCCAGCAGCTTCTCGGTAGTAGCCACCTACGAGCAGTACTTC. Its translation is CASSFSVVATYEQYF.

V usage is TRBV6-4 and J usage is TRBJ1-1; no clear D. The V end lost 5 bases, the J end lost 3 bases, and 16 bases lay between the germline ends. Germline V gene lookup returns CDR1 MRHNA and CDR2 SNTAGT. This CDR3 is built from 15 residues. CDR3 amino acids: CASSPGTEADTEAFF. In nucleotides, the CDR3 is TGTGCCAGCAGTCCCGGAACAGAAGCAGACACTGAAGCTTTCTTT.

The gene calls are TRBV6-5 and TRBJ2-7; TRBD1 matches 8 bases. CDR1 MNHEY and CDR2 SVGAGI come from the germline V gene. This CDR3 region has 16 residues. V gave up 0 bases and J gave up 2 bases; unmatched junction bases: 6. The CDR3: CASSYSWTGSTYEQYF. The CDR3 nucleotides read TGTGCCAGCAGTTACTCCTGGACAGGGTCCACCTACGAGCAGTACTTC.

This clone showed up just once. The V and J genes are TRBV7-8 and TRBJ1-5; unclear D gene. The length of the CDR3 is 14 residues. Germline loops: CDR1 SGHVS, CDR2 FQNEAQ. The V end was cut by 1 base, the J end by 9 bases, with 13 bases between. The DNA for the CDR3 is TGTGCCAGCAGCTTAGTCGAGGAATCTGGGCCCCAGCATTTT. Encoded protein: CASSLVEESGPQHF.

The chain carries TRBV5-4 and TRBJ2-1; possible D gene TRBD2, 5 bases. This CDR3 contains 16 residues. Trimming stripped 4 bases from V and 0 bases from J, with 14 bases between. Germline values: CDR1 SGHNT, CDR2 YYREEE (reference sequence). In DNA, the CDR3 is TGTGCCAGCAGCGACCCCCCCAGCGGCTCCTACAATGAGCAGTTCTTC. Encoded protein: CASSDPPSGSYNEQFF.

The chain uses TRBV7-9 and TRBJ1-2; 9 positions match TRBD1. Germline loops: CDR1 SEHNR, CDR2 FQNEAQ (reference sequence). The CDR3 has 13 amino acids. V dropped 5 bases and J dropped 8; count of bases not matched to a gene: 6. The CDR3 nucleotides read TGTGCCAGCAGCCCGGGACAGGGTAACGGCTACACCTTC. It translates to CASSPGQGNGYTF.

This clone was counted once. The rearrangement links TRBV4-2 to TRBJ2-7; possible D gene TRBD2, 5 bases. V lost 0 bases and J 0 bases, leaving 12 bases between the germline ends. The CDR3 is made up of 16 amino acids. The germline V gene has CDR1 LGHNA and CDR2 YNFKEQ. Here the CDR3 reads CASSQDEVASSYEQYF. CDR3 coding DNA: TGTGCCAGCAGCCAAGATGAAGTAGCGAGCTCCTACGAGCAGTACTTC.

CDR3 region: CASSQDPGSSTDTQYF. DNA of the CDR3: TGTGCCAGCAGCCAAGACCCAGGGTCTAGCACAGATACGCAGTATTTT. The rearrangement joins TRBV4-2 to TRBJ2-3, with a weak D call TRBD1 (5 bases). CDR1 is LGHNA and CDR2 is YNFKEQ in the germline V gene. V was cut by 0 bases and J by 0 bases, with 10 bases left in between. This CDR3 has 16 residues.

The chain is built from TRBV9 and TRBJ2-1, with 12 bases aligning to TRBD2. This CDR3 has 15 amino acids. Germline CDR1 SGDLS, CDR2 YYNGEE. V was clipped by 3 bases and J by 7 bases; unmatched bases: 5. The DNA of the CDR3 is TGTGCCAGCAGCGACGGACTAGCGGGGAGGAATGAGCAGTTCTTC. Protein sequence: CASSDGLAGRNEQFF. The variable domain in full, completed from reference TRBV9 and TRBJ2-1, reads DSGVTQTPKHLITATGQRVTLRCSPRSGDLSVYWYQQSLDQGLQFLIQYYNGEERAKGNILERFSAQQFPDLHSELNLSSLELGDSALYFCASSDGLAGRNEQFFGPGTRLTVL.

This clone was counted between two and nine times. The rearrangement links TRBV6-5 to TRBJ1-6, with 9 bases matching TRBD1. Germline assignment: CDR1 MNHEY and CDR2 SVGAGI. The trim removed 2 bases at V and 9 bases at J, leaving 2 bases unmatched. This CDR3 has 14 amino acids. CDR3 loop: CASSYRQGVSPLHF. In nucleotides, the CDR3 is TGTGCCAGCAGTTACAGACAGGGGGTTTCACCCCTCCACTTT.

Written as DNA, the CDR3 is TGTGCCAGCAGCCGGGGGACTAGCGGGTTCCGCACAGATACGCAGTATTTT. Encoded protein: CASSRGTSGFRTDTQYF. The chain has TRBV7-2 and TRBJ2-3; 12 bases match TRBD2. Losses at the gene ends were 5 bases for V and 1 base for J; bases not matched to a gene: 7. The CDR3 extends over 17 amino acids. CDR1 and CDR2 (germline): SGHTA, FQGNSA.

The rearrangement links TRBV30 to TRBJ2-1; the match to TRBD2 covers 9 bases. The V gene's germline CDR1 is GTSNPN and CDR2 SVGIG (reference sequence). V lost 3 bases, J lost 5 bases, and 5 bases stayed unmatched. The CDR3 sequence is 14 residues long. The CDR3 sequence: CAWRGSGSHNEQFF. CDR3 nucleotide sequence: TGTGCCTGGAGGGGTAGCGGGAGTCACAATGAGCAGTTCTTC.

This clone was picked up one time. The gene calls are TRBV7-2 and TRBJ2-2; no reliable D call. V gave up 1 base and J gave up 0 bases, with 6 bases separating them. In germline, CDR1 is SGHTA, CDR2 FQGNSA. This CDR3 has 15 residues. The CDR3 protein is CASSLGGTNTGELFF. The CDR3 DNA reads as TGTGCCAGCAGCTTAGGCGGAACGAACACCGGGGAGCTGTTTTTT.